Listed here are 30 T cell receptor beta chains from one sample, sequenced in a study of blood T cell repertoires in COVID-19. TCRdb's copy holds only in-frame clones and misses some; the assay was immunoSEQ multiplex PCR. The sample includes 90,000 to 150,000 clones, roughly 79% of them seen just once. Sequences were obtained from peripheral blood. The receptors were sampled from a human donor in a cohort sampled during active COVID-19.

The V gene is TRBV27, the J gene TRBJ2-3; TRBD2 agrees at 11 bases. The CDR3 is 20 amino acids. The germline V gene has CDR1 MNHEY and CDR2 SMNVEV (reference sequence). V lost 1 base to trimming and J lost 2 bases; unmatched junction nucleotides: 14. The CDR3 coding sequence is TGTGCCAGCAGTTTATGGAGCCTAGCGGGAGGTCCACTCGACACAGATACGCAGTATTTT. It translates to CASSLWSLAGGPLDTDTQYF.

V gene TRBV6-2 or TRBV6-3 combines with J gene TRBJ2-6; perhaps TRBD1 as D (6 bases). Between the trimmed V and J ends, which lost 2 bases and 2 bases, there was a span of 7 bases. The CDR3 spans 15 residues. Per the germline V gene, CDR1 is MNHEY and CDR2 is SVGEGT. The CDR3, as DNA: TGTGCCAGCAGTTACGGGGGCACTGGGGCCAACGTCCTGACTTTC. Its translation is CASSYGGTGANVLTF.

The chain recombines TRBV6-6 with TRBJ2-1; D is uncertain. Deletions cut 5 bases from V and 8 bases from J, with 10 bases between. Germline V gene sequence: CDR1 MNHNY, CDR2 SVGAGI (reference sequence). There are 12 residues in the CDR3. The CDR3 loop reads CASSNPIDEQFF. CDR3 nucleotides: TGTGCCAGCAGTAATCCTATAGATGAGCAGTTCTTC.

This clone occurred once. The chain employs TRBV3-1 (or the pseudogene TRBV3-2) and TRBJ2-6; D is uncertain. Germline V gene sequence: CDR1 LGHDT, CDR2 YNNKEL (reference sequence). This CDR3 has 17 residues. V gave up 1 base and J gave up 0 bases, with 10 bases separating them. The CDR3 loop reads CASSQVARTSGANVLTF. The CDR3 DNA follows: TGTGCCAGCAGCCAAGTGGCCAGAACCTCTGGGGCCAACGTCCTGACTTTC.

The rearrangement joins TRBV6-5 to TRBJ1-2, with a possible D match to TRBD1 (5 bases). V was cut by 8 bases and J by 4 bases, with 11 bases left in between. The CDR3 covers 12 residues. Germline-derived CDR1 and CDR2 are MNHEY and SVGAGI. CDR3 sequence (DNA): TGTGCCAGCGGCGGGGACCCCTATGGCTACACCTTC. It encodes CASGGDPYGYTF.

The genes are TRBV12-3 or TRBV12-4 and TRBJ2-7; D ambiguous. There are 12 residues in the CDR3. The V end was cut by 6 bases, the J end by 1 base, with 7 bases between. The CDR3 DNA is TGTGCCAGCAGCCTAATGTCCTACGAGCAGTACTTC. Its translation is CASSLMSYEQYF.

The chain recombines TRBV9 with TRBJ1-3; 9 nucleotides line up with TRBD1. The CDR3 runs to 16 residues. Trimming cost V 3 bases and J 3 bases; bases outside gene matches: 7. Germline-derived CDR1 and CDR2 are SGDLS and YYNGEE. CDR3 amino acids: CASSARDRVFGNTIYF. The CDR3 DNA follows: TGTGCCAGCAGCGCTAGGGACAGGGTCTTTGGAAACACCATATATTTT.

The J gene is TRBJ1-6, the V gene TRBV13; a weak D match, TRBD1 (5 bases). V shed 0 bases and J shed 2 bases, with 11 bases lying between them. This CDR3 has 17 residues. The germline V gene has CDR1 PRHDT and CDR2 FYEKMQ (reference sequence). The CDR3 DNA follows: TGTGCCAGCAGCTTAGGGGCAGGGTCCCCCTATAATTCACCCCTCCACTTT. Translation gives CASSLGAGSPYNSPLHF.

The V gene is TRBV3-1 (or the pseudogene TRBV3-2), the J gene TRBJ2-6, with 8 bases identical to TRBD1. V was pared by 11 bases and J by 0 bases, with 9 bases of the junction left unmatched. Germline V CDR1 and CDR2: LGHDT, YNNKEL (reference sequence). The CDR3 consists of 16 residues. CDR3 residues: CARPGQGDSGANVLTF. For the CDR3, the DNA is TGTGCCCGCCCAGGACAGGGAGACTCTGGGGCCAACGTCCTGACTTTC.

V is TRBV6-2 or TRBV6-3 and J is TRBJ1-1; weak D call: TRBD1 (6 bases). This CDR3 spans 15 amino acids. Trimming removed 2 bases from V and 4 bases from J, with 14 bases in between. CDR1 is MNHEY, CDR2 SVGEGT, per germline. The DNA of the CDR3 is TGTGCCAGCAGTTACGGTGGCAGGGGCGGCACTGAAGCTTTCTTT. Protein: CASSYGGRGGTEAFF.

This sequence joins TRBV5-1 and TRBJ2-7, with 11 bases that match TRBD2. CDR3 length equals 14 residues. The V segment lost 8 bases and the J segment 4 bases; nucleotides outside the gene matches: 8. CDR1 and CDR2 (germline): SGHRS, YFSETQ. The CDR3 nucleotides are TGCGCCAGTCCACCGGGACTAGCGGTATACGAGCAGTACTTC. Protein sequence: CASPPGLAVYEQYF.

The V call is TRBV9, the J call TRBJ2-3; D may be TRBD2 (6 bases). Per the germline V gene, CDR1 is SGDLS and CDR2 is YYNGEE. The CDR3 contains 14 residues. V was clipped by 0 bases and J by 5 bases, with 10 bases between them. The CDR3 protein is CASSVAGGGDTQYF. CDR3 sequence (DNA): TGTGCCAGCAGCGTAGCCGGGGGAGGAGATACGCAGTATTTT.

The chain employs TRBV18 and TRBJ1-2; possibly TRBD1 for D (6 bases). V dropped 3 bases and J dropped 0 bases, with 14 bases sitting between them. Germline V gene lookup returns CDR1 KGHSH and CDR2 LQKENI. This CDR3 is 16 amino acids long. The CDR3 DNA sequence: TGTGCCAGCTCACCCTATGACCGGGACACTAACTATGGCTACACCTTC. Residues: CASSPYDRDTNYGYTF.

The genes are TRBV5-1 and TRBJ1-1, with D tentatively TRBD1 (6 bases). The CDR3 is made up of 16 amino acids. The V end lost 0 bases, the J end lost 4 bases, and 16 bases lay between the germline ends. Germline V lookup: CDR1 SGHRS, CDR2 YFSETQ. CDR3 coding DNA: TGCGCCAGCAGCTTGGTGGGTCAGGGGAAGGTCACTGAAGCTTTCTTT. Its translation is CASSLVGQGKVTEAFF. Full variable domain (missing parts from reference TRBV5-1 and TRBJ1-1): KAGVTQTPRYLIKTRGQQVTLSCSPISGHRSVSWYQQTPGQGLQFLFEYFSETQRNKGNFPGRFSGRQFSNSRSEMNVSTLELGDSALYLCASSLVGQGKVTEAFFGQGTRLTVV.

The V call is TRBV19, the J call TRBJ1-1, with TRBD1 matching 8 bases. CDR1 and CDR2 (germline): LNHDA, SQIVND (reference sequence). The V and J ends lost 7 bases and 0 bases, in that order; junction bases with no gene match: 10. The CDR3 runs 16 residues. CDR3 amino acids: CASKPQGAALNTEAFF. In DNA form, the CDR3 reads TGTGCCAGTAAGCCGCAGGGGGCCGCTTTGAACACTGAAGCTTTCTTT. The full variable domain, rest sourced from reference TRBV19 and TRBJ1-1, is DGGITQSPKYLFRKEGQNVTLSCEQNLNHDAMYWYRQDPGQGLRLIYYSQIVNDFQKGDIAEGYSVSREKKESFPLTVTSAQKNPTAFYLCASKPQGAALNTEAFFGQGTRLTVV.

DNA of the CDR3: TGTGCCAGCAGTGAACCGGGACAGGGAACAGTTGGCTACACCTTC. Protein: CASSEPGQGTVGYTF. J is TRBJ1-2 and V is TRBV6-1; 9 bases are shared with TRBD1. Germline V CDR1 and CDR2: MNHNS, SASEGT. The CDR3 totals 15 residues. V trimming: 2 bases; J trimming: 7 bases; junction bases outside the gene matches: 8.

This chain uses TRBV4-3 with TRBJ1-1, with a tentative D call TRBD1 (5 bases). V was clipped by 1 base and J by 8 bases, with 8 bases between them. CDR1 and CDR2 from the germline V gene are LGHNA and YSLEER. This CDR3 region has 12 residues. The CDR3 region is CASSQVGGEAFF. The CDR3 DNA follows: TGCGCCAGCAGCCAAGTTGGGGGGGAAGCTTTCTTT.

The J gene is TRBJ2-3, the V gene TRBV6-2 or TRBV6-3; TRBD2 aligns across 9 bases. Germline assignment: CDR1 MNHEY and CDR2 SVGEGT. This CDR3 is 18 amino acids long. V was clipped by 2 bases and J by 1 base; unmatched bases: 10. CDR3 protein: CASSYGAGGPLGTDTQYF. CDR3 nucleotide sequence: TGTGCCAGCAGTTACGGGGCGGGGGGGCCGCTCGGCACAGATACGCAGTATTTT.

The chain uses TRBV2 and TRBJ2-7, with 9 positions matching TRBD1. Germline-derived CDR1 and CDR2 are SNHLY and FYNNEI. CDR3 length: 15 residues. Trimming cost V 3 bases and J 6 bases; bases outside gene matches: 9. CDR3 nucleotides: TGTGCCAGCAGTGATAAGGGACAGGGCGTCTCCGAGCAGTACTTC. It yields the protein CASSDKGQGVSEQYF. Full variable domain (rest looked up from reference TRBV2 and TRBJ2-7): EPEVTQTPSHQVTQMGQEVILRCVPISNHLYFYWYRQILGQKVEFLVSFYNNEISEKSEIFDDQFSVERPDGSNFTLKIRSTKLEDSAMYFCASSDKGQGVSEQYFGPGTRLTVT.

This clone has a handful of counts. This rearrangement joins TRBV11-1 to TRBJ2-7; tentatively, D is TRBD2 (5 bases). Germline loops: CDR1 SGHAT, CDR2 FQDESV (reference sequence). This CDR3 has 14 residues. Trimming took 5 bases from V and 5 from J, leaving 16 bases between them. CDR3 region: CASSLAEASDEQYF. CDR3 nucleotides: TGTGCCAGCAGCCTCGCGGAGGCCTCGGACGAGCAGTACTTC.

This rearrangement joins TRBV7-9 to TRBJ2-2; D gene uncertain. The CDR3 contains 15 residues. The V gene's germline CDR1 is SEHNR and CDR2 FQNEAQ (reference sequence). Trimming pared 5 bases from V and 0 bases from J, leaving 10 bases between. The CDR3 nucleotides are TGTGCCAGCAGCCGAGTTATAACGAACACCGGGGAGCTGTTTTTT. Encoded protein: CASSRVITNTGELFF.

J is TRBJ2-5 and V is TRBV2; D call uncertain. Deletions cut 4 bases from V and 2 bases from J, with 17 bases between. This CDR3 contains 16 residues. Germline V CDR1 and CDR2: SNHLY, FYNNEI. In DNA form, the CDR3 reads TGTGCCAGCAGTGTCTTGGTGAGATCACGGCAAGAGACCCAGTACTTC. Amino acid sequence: CASSVLVRSRQETQYF.

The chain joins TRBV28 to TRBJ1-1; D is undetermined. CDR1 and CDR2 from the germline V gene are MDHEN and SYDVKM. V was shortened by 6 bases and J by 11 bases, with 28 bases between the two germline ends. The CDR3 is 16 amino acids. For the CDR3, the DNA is TGTGCCAGCAGGCGCACGGGTGACGTAAGCTCGATAAAGGCTTTCTTT. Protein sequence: CASRRTGDVSSIKAFF.

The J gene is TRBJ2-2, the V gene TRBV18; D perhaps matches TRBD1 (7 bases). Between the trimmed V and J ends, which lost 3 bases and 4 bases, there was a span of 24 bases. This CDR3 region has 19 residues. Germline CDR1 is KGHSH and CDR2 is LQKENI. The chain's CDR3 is CASSPAGQSRTQGTGELFF. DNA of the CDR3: TGTGCCAGCTCACCGGCGGGACAGTCGAGGACACAAGGCACCGGGGAGCTGTTTTTT.

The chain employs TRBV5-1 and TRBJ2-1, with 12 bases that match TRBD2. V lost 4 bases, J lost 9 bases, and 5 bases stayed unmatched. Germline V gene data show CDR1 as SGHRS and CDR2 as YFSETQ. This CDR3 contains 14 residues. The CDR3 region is CASSLGTSGFEQFF. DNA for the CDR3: TGCGCCAGCAGCCTCGGGACTAGCGGGTTTGAGCAGTTCTTC.

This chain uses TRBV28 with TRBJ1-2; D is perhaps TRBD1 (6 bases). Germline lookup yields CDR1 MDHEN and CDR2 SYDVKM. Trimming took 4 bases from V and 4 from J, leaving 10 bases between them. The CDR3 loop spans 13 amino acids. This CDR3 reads CASSSGTLYGYTF. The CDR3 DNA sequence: TGTGCCAGCAGTTCTGGGACACTCTATGGCTACACCTTC.

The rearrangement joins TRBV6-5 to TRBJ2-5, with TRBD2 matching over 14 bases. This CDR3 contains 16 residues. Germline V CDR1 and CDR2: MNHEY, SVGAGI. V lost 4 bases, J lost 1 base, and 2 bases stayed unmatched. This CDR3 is CASSLTSGGVQETQYF. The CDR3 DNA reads TGTGCCAGCAGTTTGACTAGCGGGGGGGTCCAAGAGACCCAGTACTTC.

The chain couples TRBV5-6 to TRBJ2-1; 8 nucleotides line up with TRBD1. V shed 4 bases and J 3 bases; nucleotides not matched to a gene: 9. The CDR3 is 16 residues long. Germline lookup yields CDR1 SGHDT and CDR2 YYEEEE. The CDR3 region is CASSQLGQGNYNEQFF. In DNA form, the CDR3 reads TGTGCCAGCAGCCAACTTGGACAGGGAAACTACAATGAGCAGTTCTTC.

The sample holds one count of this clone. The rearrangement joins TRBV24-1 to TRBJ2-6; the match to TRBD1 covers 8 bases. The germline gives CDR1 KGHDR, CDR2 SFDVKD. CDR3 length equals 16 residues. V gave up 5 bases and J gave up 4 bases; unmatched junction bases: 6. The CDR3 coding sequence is TGTGCCACCAGTGCCGGACAGGGAACCGGGGCCAACGTCCTGACTTTC. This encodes CATSAGQGTGANVLTF.

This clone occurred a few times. The CDR3 sequence: CARTSGVGELFF. Written as DNA, the CDR3 is TGTGCCCGGACGTCGGGGGTCGGGGAGCTGTTTTTT. V gene TRBV30 combines with J gene TRBJ2-2; D is possibly TRBD2 (6 bases). V was shortened by 8 bases and J by 7 bases, with 14 bases between the two germline ends. Germline V lookup: CDR1 GTSNPN, CDR2 SVGIG (reference sequence). The CDR3 has 12 amino acids.